This passage covers 3 T cell receptor beta chains from one sample sequenced in a study of CD8 T cells in ankylosing spondylitis. A single record per CDR3 protein comes from TCRdb applying MiXCR to the 5' RACE reads. The sample carries roughly 250,000 distinct CDR3 sequences, 7.5% to 9% recorded once. The sample was blood, either unsorted or a sorted T cell fraction (not recorded which). These receptors were obtained from a male donor with ankylosing spondylitis or in good health (not recorded which).

V gene TRBV10-3 combines with J gene TRBJ1-2; D uncertain. In germline, CDR1 is ENHRY, CDR2 SYGVKD. V gave up 6 bases and J gave up 8 bases, with 13 bases separating them. The CDR3 runs to 12 residues. CDR3 residues: CAISRVERGYTF. CDR3 nucleotide sequence: TGTGCCATCAGCCGGGTGGAGAGGGGCTACACCTTC.

This clonotype has only a few counts. The V and J genes are TRBV5-1 and TRBJ2-1; 13 bases match TRBD2. The CDR3 runs 15 residues. Germline V gene data show CDR1 as SGHRS and CDR2 as YFSETQ. J was trimmed by 4 bases and V by 9 bases; bases with no gene match: 7. The CDR3 DNA is TGCGCCACTGCGACGACTAGCGGGGGGTACAATGAGCAGTTCTTC. Translated, it gives CATATTSGGYNEQFF.

This clonotype was recorded at least ten times. The CDR3 nucleotides are TGTGCCAGCAGTACGCTGTCAGGGGTCACCGGGGAGCTGTTTTTT. Protein product: CASSTLSGVTGELFF. The J gene is TRBJ2-2, the V gene TRBV12-3 or TRBV12-4, with TRBD1 as a possible D gene (6 bases). V dropped 5 bases and J dropped 4 bases, with 14 bases sitting between them. This CDR3 comprises 15 residues.